These T cell receptor beta chains were read from a single sample in a study of T cells in pancreatic ductal adenocarcinoma. Sequencing used immunoSEQ multiplex PCR; TCRdb keeps in-frame clones, though not all of them. The sample has 2,000 to 3,000 clones, roughly 69% seen once; the top ten hold approximately 15%. Sequenced material: pancreatic tumor tissue. Receptor source: a human donor with pancreatic ductal adenocarcinoma. CDR3s include the opening cysteine and the closing phenylalanine or tryptophan. D genes are given only for firm matches. Size values are once, few and many counts, or a class for expanded clones, and some rows have none.

v_call: TRBV28
j_call: TRBJ1-6
clone_size: .
cdr3_length: 14
d_call: TRBD1
cdr3_nt: TGTGCCAGCAGTTTCAGGGGGAATAATTCACCCCTCCACTTT
cdr3_aa: CASSFRGNNSPLHF

v_call: TRBV18
j_call: TRBJ1-3
clone_size: .
cdr3_length: 15
d_call: TRBD1
cdr3_nt: TGTGCCAGCTCACCCGGACAGGGGGCAGGAAACACCATATATTTT
cdr3_aa: CASSPGQGAGNTIYF

v_call: TRBV5-4
j_call: TRBJ2-3
clone_size: .
cdr3_length: 19
d_call: TRBD1
cdr3_nt: TGTGCCAGCAGCGCTGAACCGGGACAGGGTGTCACTAGCACAGATACGCAGTATTTT
cdr3_aa: CASSAEPGQGVTSTDTQYF

v_call: TRBV6-5
j_call: TRBJ1-2
clone_size: .
cdr3_length: 14
d_call: .
cdr3_nt: TGTGCCAGCAGTTACTTACAGGGCGGCTATGGCTACACCTTC
cdr3_aa: CASSYLQGGYGYTF

v_call: TRBV28
j_call: TRBJ2-1
clone_size: .
cdr3_length: 14
d_call: .
cdr3_nt: TGTGCCAGCAGTTTCAGGGGGGGATACAATGAGCAGTTCTTC
cdr3_aa: CASSFRGGYNEQFF

v_call: TRBV5-5
j_call: TRBJ2-2
clone_size: .
cdr3_length: 17
d_call: TRBD1
cdr3_nt: TGCGCCAGCAGCCAAAACATACAGGGGGCGGACACCGGGGAGCTGTTTTTT
cdr3_aa: CASSQNIQGADTGELFF

v_call: TRBV19
j_call: TRBJ2-3
clone_size: .
cdr3_length: 17
d_call: TRBD1
cdr3_nt: TGTGCCAGTAGTGTGTACTGGGGACAGGGGATTTTAGATACGCAGTATTTT
cdr3_aa: CASSVYWGQGILDTQYF

v_call: TRBV7-6
j_call: TRBJ2-2
clone_size: few
cdr3_length: 13
d_call: .
cdr3_nt: TGTGCCAGCAGCCCCGGCAGATTCGGGGAGCTGTTTTTT
cdr3_aa: CASSPGRFGELFF

v_call: TRBV27
j_call: TRBJ2-1
clone_size: .
cdr3_length: 17
d_call: TRBD2
cdr3_nt: TGTGCCAGCAGTCCGACTAGCGGGGGAATAAACTACAATGAGCAGTTCTTC
cdr3_aa: CASSPTSGGINYNEQFF

v_call: TRBV11-1
j_call: TRBJ2-5
clone_size: .
cdr3_length: 14
d_call: .
cdr3_nt: TGTGCCAGCAGCGCCACGACCGGCCAAGAGACCCAGTACTTC
cdr3_aa: CASSATTGQETQYF

v_call: TRBV7-9
j_call: TRBJ1-2
clone_size: .
cdr3_length: 15
d_call: .
cdr3_nt: TGTGCCAGCAGCCTTCTCGGACTGATTAACTATGGCTACACCTTC
cdr3_aa: CASSLLGLINYGYTF

v_call: TRBV10-3
j_call: TRBJ2-7
clone_size: .
cdr3_length: 12
d_call: .
cdr3_nt: TGTGCCATCAGTGAGTCCAGCACCTATGGGTACTTC
cdr3_aa: CAISESSTYGYF

v_call: TRBV28
j_call: TRBJ1-5
clone_size: .
cdr3_length: 18
d_call: .
cdr3_nt: TGTGCCAGCAGTTTTCCCCGAATCGGGGCAGGCCATAATCAGCCCCAGCATTTT
cdr3_aa: CASSFPRIGAGHNQPQHF

v_call: TRBV5-6
j_call: TRBJ1-3
clone_size: .
cdr3_length: 13
d_call: .
cdr3_nt: TGTGCCAGCAGCTGGGACGTCGGAAACACCATATATTTT
cdr3_aa: CASSWDVGNTIYF

v_call: TRBV19
j_call: TRBJ2-7
clone_size: few
cdr3_length: 15
d_call: .
cdr3_nt: TGTGCCAGTAGCCGAAACCATCATACTAGGCACGAGCAGTACTTC
cdr3_aa: CASSRNHHTRHEQYF

v_call: TRBV28
j_call: TRBJ2-7
clone_size: .
cdr3_length: 14
d_call: TRBD2
cdr3_nt: TGTGCCAGCAGCGCCGGACTAGCGGGCTACGAGCAGTACTTC
cdr3_aa: CASSAGLAGYEQYF

v_call: TRBV30
j_call: TRBJ1-2
clone_size: .
cdr3_length: 15
d_call: .
cdr3_nt: TGTGCCTGGACCCCGGTGGACAGCTTCAACTATGGCTACACCTTC
cdr3_aa: CAWTPVDSFNYGYTF

v_call: TRBV7-3
j_call: TRBJ2-2
clone_size: .
cdr3_length: 14
d_call: .
cdr3_nt: TGTGCCAGCAGCTTATCGGGGAGAACCGGGGAGCTGTTTTTT
cdr3_aa: CASSLSGRTGELFF

v_call: TRBV4-2
j_call: TRBJ1-1
clone_size: few
cdr3_length: 14
d_call: .
cdr3_nt: TGTGCCAGCAGCCAAGCACTCGTAAACACTGAAGCTTTCTTT
cdr3_aa: CASSQALVNTEAFF

v_call: TRBV30
j_call: TRBJ1-5
clone_size: .
cdr3_length: 13
d_call: .
cdr3_nt: TGTGCCTGGGGGCAAAGGGTGGATCAGCCCCAGCATTTT
cdr3_aa: CAWGQRVDQPQHF

v_call: TRBV28
j_call: TRBJ1-1
clone_size: few
cdr3_length: 18
d_call: .
cdr3_nt: TGTGCCAGCAGTTTATTTCCCAGACGGGACACAAGAACAGGGGAAGCTTTCTTT
cdr3_aa: CASSLFPRRDTRTGEAFF

v_call: TRBV7-2
j_call: TRBJ2-3
clone_size: .
cdr3_length: 15
d_call: TRBD2
cdr3_nt: TGTGCCAGCAGCCGAGGACTAGCGAGGACAGATACGCAGTATTTT
cdr3_aa: CASSRGLARTDTQYF

v_call: TRBV7-9
j_call: TRBJ2-2
clone_size: .
cdr3_length: 18
d_call: .
cdr3_nt: TGTGCCAGCAGCTTAGGGAGGGGCCAGGGGGCGAACACCGGGGAGCTGTTTTTT
cdr3_aa: CASSLGRGQGANTGELFF

v_call: TRBV6-1
j_call: TRBJ1-1
clone_size: .
cdr3_length: 13
d_call: .
cdr3_nt: TGTGCCAGCACGTGGGACGGCAACACTGAAGCTTTCTTT
cdr3_aa: CASTWDGNTEAFF

v_call: TRBV5-1
j_call: TRBJ2-5
clone_size: .
cdr3_length: 12
d_call: .
cdr3_nt: TGCGCCAGCAGTCGTACGCAAGAGACCCAGTACTTC
cdr3_aa: CASSRTQETQYF

v_call: TRBV18
j_call: TRBJ2-6
clone_size: .
cdr3_length: 15
d_call: .
cdr3_nt: TGTGCCAGCTCAGGACAGACCTCTGGGGCCAACGTCCTGACTTTC
cdr3_aa: CASSGQTSGANVLTF

v_call: TRBV30
j_call: TRBJ2-2
clone_size: hyperexpanded
cdr3_length: 13
d_call: .
cdr3_nt: TGTGCCTGGAAACAGGTGTCTATTGGGGAGCTGTTTTTT
cdr3_aa: CAWKQVSIGELFF

v_call: TRBV7-2
j_call: TRBJ1-2
clone_size: .
cdr3_length: 16
d_call: .
cdr3_nt: TGTGCCAGCAGCTTAGAGCTCGGGCTGCAAGGGTATGGCTACACCTTC
cdr3_aa: CASSLELGLQGYGYTF

v_call: TRBV7-2
j_call: TRBJ1-5
clone_size: .
cdr3_length: 13
d_call: .
cdr3_nt: TGTGCCAGCAGCCAATATAGCAATCAGCCCCAGCATTTT
cdr3_aa: CASSQYSNQPQHF

v_call: TRBV5-1
j_call: TRBJ2-3
clone_size: .
cdr3_length: 15
d_call: .
cdr3_nt: TGCGCCAGCAGCTTGTTTATGACCATAACAGATACGCAGTATTTT
cdr3_aa: CASSLFMTITDTQYF

v_call: TRBV6-5
j_call: TRBJ1-1
clone_size: .
cdr3_length: 13
d_call: .
cdr3_nt: TGTGCCATCCGAGTTACAACCGGCACTGAAGCTTTCTTT
cdr3_aa: CAIRVTTGTEAFF

v_call: TRBV16
j_call: TRBJ1-4
clone_size: .
cdr3_length: 14
d_call: .
cdr3_nt: TGTGCCAGCAGCCAAGGGACCTCTAATGAAAAACTGTTTTTT
cdr3_aa: CASSQGTSNEKLFF

v_call: TRBV6-1
j_call: TRBJ2-7
clone_size: .
cdr3_length: 11
d_call: .
cdr3_nt: TGTGCCAGCAGGAGGACTAACGAGCAGTACTTC
cdr3_aa: CASRRTNEQYF

v_call: TRBV11-1
j_call: TRBJ1-2
clone_size: .
cdr3_length: 14
d_call: .
cdr3_nt: TGTGCCAGCAGCTTAGCGTTGGGAGCCTATGGCTACACCTTC
cdr3_aa: CASSLALGAYGYTF

v_call: TRBV28
j_call: TRBJ2-3
clone_size: once
cdr3_length: 15
d_call: .
cdr3_nt: TGTGCCAGCAGTTTTCGGACGGAGCGCACAGATACGCAGTATTTT
cdr3_aa: CASSFRTERTDTQYF

v_call: TRBV18
j_call: TRBJ1-1
clone_size: .
cdr3_length: 12
d_call: .
cdr3_nt: TGTGCCAGCTCACCAGGAATCGCTGAAGCTTTCTTT
cdr3_aa: CASSPGIAEAFF

v_call: TRBV11-2
j_call: TRBJ2-7
clone_size: .
cdr3_length: 12
d_call: TRBD2
cdr3_nt: TGTGCCAGCAGCCACAGAGGTGCGGGAGGGTTCTTC
cdr3_aa: CASSHRGAGGFF

v_call: TRBV7-3
j_call: TRBJ2-3
clone_size: .
cdr3_length: 15
d_call: .
cdr3_nt: TGTGCCAGCAGCTTATATTCCGGGTACACAGATACGCAGTATTTT
cdr3_aa: CASSLYSGYTDTQYF

v_call: TRBV5-1
j_call: TRBJ2-5
clone_size: .
cdr3_length: 14
d_call: .
cdr3_nt: TGCGCCAGCAGCCCGGGACTGTCGCAAGAGACCCAGTACTTC
cdr3_aa: CASSPGLSQETQYF

v_call: TRBV18
j_call: TRBJ1-3
clone_size: large
cdr3_length: 14
d_call: .
cdr3_nt: TGTGCCAGCTCACCAACCGGAGAAGGAAACACCATATATTTT
cdr3_aa: CASSPTGEGNTIYF

v_call: TRBV5-1
j_call: TRBJ2-2
clone_size: .
cdr3_length: 13
d_call: .
cdr3_nt: TGCGCCAGCAGCGGAGGACAGCCCGGGGAGCTGTTTTTT
cdr3_aa: CASSGGQPGELFF

v_call: TRBV7-8
j_call: TRBJ2-5
clone_size: few
cdr3_length: 16
d_call: TRBD2
cdr3_nt: TGTGCCAGCAGCTTCAGCCTGACTAGCGGTCAAGAGACCCAGTACTTC
cdr3_aa: CASSFSLTSGQETQYF

v_call: TRBV4-1
j_call: TRBJ2-7
clone_size: .
cdr3_length: 15
d_call: .
cdr3_nt: TGCGCCAGCAGCAAAAACTCGGGCCACCCCTACGAGCAGTACTTC
cdr3_aa: CASSKNSGHPYEQYF

v_call: TRBV4-3
j_call: TRBJ2-2
clone_size: few
cdr3_length: 19
d_call: .
cdr3_nt: TGCGCCAGCAGCCATGCATACTCGGGGGTAACCGCGAACACCGGGGAGCTGTTTTTT
cdr3_aa: CASSHAYSGVTANTGELFF

v_call: TRBV7-2
j_call: TRBJ2-7
clone_size: few
cdr3_length: 14
d_call: TRBD2
cdr3_nt: TGTGCCAGCAGCTCTCGGACTAGCCCGCGCGAGCAGTACTTC
cdr3_aa: CASSSRTSPREQYF

v_call: TRBV6-6
j_call: TRBJ2-2
clone_size: .
cdr3_length: 13
d_call: .
cdr3_nt: TGTGCCAGCAGGCGACGCCTGGCCGGGGAGCTGTTTTTT
cdr3_aa: CASRRRLAGELFF

v_call: TRBV5-4
j_call: TRBJ1-1
clone_size: once
cdr3_length: 13
d_call: TRBD1
cdr3_nt: TGTGCCAGCAGCTTGGCCGGGACAGCTGAAGCTTTCTTT
cdr3_aa: CASSLAGTAEAFF

v_call: TRBV6-6
j_call: TRBJ2-1
clone_size: .
cdr3_length: 14
d_call: .
cdr3_nt: TGTGCCAGCAGTTACGGGTCCCTCGGCGGTGAGCAGTTCTTC
cdr3_aa: CASSYGSLGGEQFF

v_call: TRBV11-2
j_call: TRBJ2-7
clone_size: .
cdr3_length: 11
d_call: .
cdr3_nt: TGTGCCAGCAGTTTATACTACGAGCAGTACTTC
cdr3_aa: CASSLYYEQYF

v_call: TRBV25-1
j_call: TRBJ2-5
clone_size: .
cdr3_length: 14
d_call: .
cdr3_nt: TGTGCCAGCAGTGAGGCAGGGGCTCCAGAGACCCAGTACTTC
cdr3_aa: CASSEAGAPETQYF

v_call: TRBV6-6
j_call: TRBJ1-6
clone_size: once
cdr3_length: 14
d_call: .
cdr3_nt: TGTGCCAGCAGCCTGGGGTTGGATAATTCACCCCTCCACTTT
cdr3_aa: CASSLGLDNSPLHF

v_call: TRBV7-3
j_call: TRBJ2-3
clone_size: .
cdr3_length: 14
d_call: TRBD2
cdr3_nt: TGTGCCAGCAGCCCGGGACTAGCCACAGATACGCAGTATTTT
cdr3_aa: CASSPGLATDTQYF